Listed below are T cell receptor beta chains from one sample, sequenced in a study of T cell responses to AZD1222 COVID-19 vaccine. TCRdb keeps only in-frame clones here, not all; method: immunoSEQ multiplex PCR. The sample has more than 140,000 clones, roughly 88% seen once; the top ten hold less than 2.5%. The material sequenced was peripheral blood, taken on day 0 of AZD1222 vaccination. Source of these receptors: an adult in good health. Both conserved end residues are part of each CDR3. A D gene is named only where the DNA matches it firmly. Clone size is shown for a subset of rows, as once, few, many or a class of expanded clone.

j_call v_call d_call clone_size cdr3_nt cdr3_aa
TRBJ1-4 TRBV10-3 TRBD1 . TGTGCCATCAGTGAATGGGACAGGGGGCTAGTAAGTGAAAAACTGTTTTTT CAISEWDRGLVSEKLFF
TRBJ1-3 TRBV5-1 TRBD1 few TGCGCCAGCAGCCCGGCGGGACAGGGATCGGGAAACACCATATATTTT CASSPAGQGSGNTIYF
TRBJ2-1 TRBV7-9 . . TGTGCCAGCAGCTCCGGGGCAGGCGCCTACAATGAGCAGTTCTTC CASSSGAGAYNEQFF
TRBJ2-1 TRBV20-1 . . TGCAGTGCTAGAGGGTACAATGAGCAGTTCTTC CSARGYNEQFF
TRBJ2-3 TRBV18 . . TGTGCCAGCTCACCACAGGCTTCCCGCACAGATACGCAGTATTTT CASSPQASRTDTQYF
TRBJ1-5 TRBV29-1 . . TGCAGCGTGTCAGAGACCTATAGCAATCAGCCCCAGCATTTT CSVSETYSNQPQHF
TRBJ1-4 TRBV29-1 . . TGCAGCGTGATGGACCCAAATGAAAAACTGTTTTTT CSVMDPNEKLFF
TRBJ2-7 TRBV7-9 . . TGTGCCAGCAGTCAGGGGCAGTACTACGAGCAGTACTTC CASSQGQYYEQYF
TRBJ2-1 TRBV9 TRBD2 . TGTGCCAGCAGCCATTCCAAGACTAGCGGGAGAGTTGGTGAGCAGTTCTTC CASSHSKTSGRVGEQFF
TRBJ1-1 TRBV7-9 TRBD1 . TGTGCCAGCAGCCTTAACGTGGACAGGAGAACTGAAGCTTTCTTT CASSLNVDRRTEAFF
TRBJ2-7 TRBV2 TRBD1 . TGTGCCAGCACGTCGACAGGGTCCGAGCAGTACTTC CASTSTGSEQYF
TRBJ1-2 TRBV5-4 . . TGTGCCAGCAGCTTGGCGGCCTCCCGAAGGGGCTACACCTTC CASSLAASRRGYTF
TRBJ1-6 TRBV18 . few TGTGCCAGCTCAGCGGGGGGCCATAATTCACCCCTCCACTTT CASSAGGHNSPLHF
TRBJ1-4 TRBV19 . . TGTGCCAGTAAATACCGGGGGTTGGGGGAAAAACTGTTTTTT CASKYRGLGEKLFF
TRBJ2-1 TRBV27 TRBD2 . TGTGCCAGCAGACGTAGCGGGGCCTACAATGAGCAGTTCTTC CASRRSGAYNEQFF
TRBJ1-5 TRBV30 . . TGTGCCTGGAGCATAAGACAGTGGAATCAGCCCCAGCATTTT CAWSIRQWNQPQHF
TRBJ1-6 TRBV27 TRBD1 few TGTGCCAGCAGTCGTTGGGGGGACAGGGCACCCCTCCACTTT CASSRWGDRAPLHF
TRBJ1-3 TRBV18 TRBD1 . TGTGCCAGCTCACCTCTACAGGGGGCGCGAGGAAACACCATATATTTT CASSPLQGARGNTIYF
TRBJ2-7 TRBV9 TRBD2 . TGTGCCAGCAGCCCCCGGGGGGAGGGCGAGCAGTACTTC CASSPRGEGEQYF
TRBJ2-1 TRBV2 TRBD2 . TGTGCCAGCAGGGAGGGAGCGGGAGGCCACAATGAGCAGTTCTTC CASREGAGGHNEQFF
TRBJ2-7 TRBV14 . . TGTGCCAGCAGCCAAGAAGTGCGACTCTACGAGCAGTACTTC CASSQEVRLYEQYF
TRBJ1-2 TRBV5-5 TRBD1 . TGTGCCAGCAGCTCCGGGACAGGGTACTATGGCTACACCTTC CASSSGTGYYGYTF